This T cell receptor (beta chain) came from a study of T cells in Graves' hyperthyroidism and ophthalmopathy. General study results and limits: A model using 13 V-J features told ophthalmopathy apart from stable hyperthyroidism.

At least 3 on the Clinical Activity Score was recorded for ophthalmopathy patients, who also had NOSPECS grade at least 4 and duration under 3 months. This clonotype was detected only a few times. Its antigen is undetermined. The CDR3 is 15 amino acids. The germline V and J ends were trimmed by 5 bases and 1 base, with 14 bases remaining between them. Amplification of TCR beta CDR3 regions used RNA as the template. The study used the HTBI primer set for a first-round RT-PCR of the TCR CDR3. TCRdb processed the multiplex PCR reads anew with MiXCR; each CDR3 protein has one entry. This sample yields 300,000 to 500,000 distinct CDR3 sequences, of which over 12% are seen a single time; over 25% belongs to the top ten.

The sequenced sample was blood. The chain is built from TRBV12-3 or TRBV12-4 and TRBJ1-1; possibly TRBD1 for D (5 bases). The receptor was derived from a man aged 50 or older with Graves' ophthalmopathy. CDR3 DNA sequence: TGTGCCAGCAGTCCCCTGGGGGGGAGGAACACTGAAGCTTTCTTT. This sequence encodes CASSPLGGRNTEAFF.